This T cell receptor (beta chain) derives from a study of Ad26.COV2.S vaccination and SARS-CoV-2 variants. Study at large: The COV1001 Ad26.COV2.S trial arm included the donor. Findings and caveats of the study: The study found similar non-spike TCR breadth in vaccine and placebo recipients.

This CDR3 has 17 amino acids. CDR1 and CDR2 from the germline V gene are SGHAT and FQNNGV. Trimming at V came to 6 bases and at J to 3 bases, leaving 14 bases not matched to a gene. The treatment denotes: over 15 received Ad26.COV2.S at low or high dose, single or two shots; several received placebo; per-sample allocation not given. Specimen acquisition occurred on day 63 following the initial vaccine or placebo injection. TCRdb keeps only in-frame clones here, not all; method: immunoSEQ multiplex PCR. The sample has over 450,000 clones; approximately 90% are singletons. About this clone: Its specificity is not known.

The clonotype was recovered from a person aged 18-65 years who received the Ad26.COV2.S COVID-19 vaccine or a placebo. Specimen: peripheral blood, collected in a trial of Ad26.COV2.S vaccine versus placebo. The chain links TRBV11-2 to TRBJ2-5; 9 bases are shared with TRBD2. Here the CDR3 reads CASRGGGTSSNKETQYF. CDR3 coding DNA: TGTGCCAGCAGAGGGGGCGGGACTAGCAGTAACAAAGAGACCCAGTACTTC.